Listed below are T cell receptor beta chains from one sample, sequenced in a study of blood T cell repertoires in COVID-19. The table came from immunoSEQ multiplex PCR; TCRdb's copy has only in-frame clones and leaves some out. The repertoire holds about 160,000 clones, just under 85% seen once, with 6% to 9% in the top ten. The sequenced material came from peripheral blood. All receptors derive from a man aged 40-49 years who had recovered from COVID-19. Each CDR3 is given with its conserved first and last residue. Each record gives: CDR3 DNA, CDR3 protein, J gene, clone size, D gene, V gene. The D gene is left open where the match is weak. A clone size is listed for some rows: how often the clone was seen (once, few, many), or a class if it is expanded.

CDR3nt: TGTGCCAGTTCCGGGACAGCGATCTACGAGCAGTACTTC
CDR3aa: CASSGTAIYEQYF
j_gene: TRBJ2-7
abundance: .
d_gene: TRBD1
v_gene: TRBV27

CDR3nt: TGTGCCAGCAGTTACCCCGGGACAGGGCCCTACGAGCAGTACTTC
CDR3aa: CASSYPGTGPYEQYF
j_gene: TRBJ2-7
abundance: .
d_gene: TRBD1
v_gene: TRBV6-2/TRBV6-3

CDR3nt: TGTGCCAGCCAGGCCCAGGCAACTAATGAAAAACTGTTTTTT
CDR3aa: CASQAQATNEKLFF
j_gene: TRBJ1-4
abundance: .
d_gene: .
v_gene: TRBV3-1/TRBV3-2

CDR3nt: TGTGCCAGCAGCTTAGGGATGGTTGGGGGACTTGGCTACACCTTC
CDR3aa: CASSLGMVGGLGYTF
j_gene: TRBJ1-2
abundance: .
d_gene: .
v_gene: TRBV7-2

CDR3nt: TGTGCCAGCAGCTTGGCCCGGGGGGCGGGTAATTCACCCCTCCACTTT
CDR3aa: CASSLARGAGNSPLHF
j_gene: TRBJ1-6
abundance: .
d_gene: .
v_gene: TRBV5-4

CDR3nt: TGTGCCAGCAGCTCGCGGGGGAACTATGGCTACACCTTC
CDR3aa: CASSSRGNYGYTF
j_gene: TRBJ1-2
abundance: .
d_gene: .
v_gene: TRBV11-3

CDR3nt: TGTGCCAGCAGCTTGGCCTCCGGGACTACAATCTACGAGCAGTACTTC
CDR3aa: CASSLASGTTIYEQYF
j_gene: TRBJ2-7
abundance: .
d_gene: TRBD2
v_gene: TRBV7-2

CDR3nt: TGTGCCAGTAGTATGGTGGCGGACTATGGCTACACCTTC
CDR3aa: CASSMVADYGYTF
j_gene: TRBJ1-2
abundance: .
d_gene: .
v_gene: TRBV19

CDR3nt: TGTGCCAGCAGTTTTCTGCCAGGGATTTCCGGGGAGCTGTTTTTT
CDR3aa: CASSFLPGISGELFF
j_gene: TRBJ2-2
abundance: .
d_gene: .
v_gene: TRBV6-2/TRBV6-3

CDR3nt: TGTGCCAGCAGCGTAGGATACACCGATGACAATGAGCAGTTCTTC
CDR3aa: CASSVGYTDDNEQFF
j_gene: TRBJ2-1
abundance: .
d_gene: .
v_gene: TRBV9

CDR3nt: TGTGCCAGCAGTTTATCGCCGAGCTACGAGCAGTACTTC
CDR3aa: CASSLSPSYEQYF
j_gene: TRBJ2-7
abundance: many
d_gene: .
v_gene: TRBV12-3/TRBV12-4

CDR3nt: TGTGCCAGCAGCTTAGGCGGAGGGCCCTACTTC
CDR3aa: CASSLGGGPYF
j_gene: TRBJ2-7
abundance: .
d_gene: .
v_gene: TRBV11-2

CDR3nt: TGTGCCACCAGTGCCCGGCAGGGTGAGCAGTTCTTC
CDR3aa: CATSARQGEQFF
j_gene: TRBJ2-1
abundance: few
d_gene: .
v_gene: TRBV24-1

CDR3nt: TGTGCCAGCAGCCCAGGGGACAGGGGAAGTGAAAAACTGTTTTTT
CDR3aa: CASSPGDRGSEKLFF
j_gene: TRBJ1-4
abundance: .
d_gene: TRBD1
v_gene: TRBV7-2

CDR3nt: TGTGCTAGCAGCTTAGAACAGGGGGCGAACTACGAGCAGTACTTC
CDR3aa: CASSLEQGANYEQYF
j_gene: TRBJ2-7
abundance: .
d_gene: TRBD1
v_gene: TRBV7-7

CDR3nt: TGTGCCAGCAAATCAAGGGAGACCACCTCCTACGAGCAGTACTTC
CDR3aa: CASKSRETTSYEQYF
j_gene: TRBJ2-7
abundance: .
d_gene: .
v_gene: TRBV3-1/TRBV3-2

CDR3nt: TGTGCCAGCAGCGATGGCGGGAGTTTGGGCAATGAGCAGTTCTTC
CDR3aa: CASSDGGSLGNEQFF
j_gene: TRBJ2-1
abundance: .
d_gene: TRBD2
v_gene: TRBV9

CDR3nt: TGTGCCAGCACTACAGGGGTGGCTGAAAAACTGTTTTTT
CDR3aa: CASTTGVAEKLFF
j_gene: TRBJ1-4
abundance: .
d_gene: TRBD1
v_gene: TRBV11-2

CDR3nt: TGCAGCGTTGAAGTTCGAGGTTACAGGGGGGAATCCTCTGGGGCCAACGTCCTGACTTTC
CDR3aa: CSVEVRGYRGESSGANVLTF
j_gene: TRBJ2-6
abundance: .
d_gene: TRBD1
v_gene: TRBV29-1

CDR3nt: TGTGCCAGCAGTGAACAGGGGTCGGACAATGAGCAGTTCTTC
CDR3aa: CASSEQGSDNEQFF
j_gene: TRBJ2-1
abundance: few
d_gene: .
v_gene: TRBV6-1

CDR3nt: TGTGCCAGCAGTCCCTTGGCGGGGGGAAACAATGAGCAGTTCTTC
CDR3aa: CASSPLAGGNNEQFF
j_gene: TRBJ2-1
abundance: .
d_gene: TRBD2
v_gene: TRBV27

CDR3nt: TGTGCCAGCAGGCTTTGGATTGATTTAAGCGGAAACCTGGACAATGAGCAGTTCTTC
CDR3aa: CASRLWIDLSGNLDNEQFF
j_gene: TRBJ2-1
abundance: .
d_gene: .
v_gene: TRBV2

CDR3nt: TGCGCCAGCAGCCAAGGGGACAGCCTTAATGAAAAACTGTTTTTT
CDR3aa: CASSQGDSLNEKLFF
j_gene: TRBJ1-4
abundance: .
d_gene: TRBD1
v_gene: TRBV4-3

CDR3nt: TGTGCCAGCAGCTACGGGACAGGGGGTCCCTACGAGCAGTACTTC
CDR3aa: CASSYGTGGPYEQYF
j_gene: TRBJ2-7
abundance: .
d_gene: TRBD1
v_gene: TRBV7-9

CDR3nt: TGTGCCAGCAGTTTAACTAGCGGGGAAAAACTTCGCGAGCAGTACTTC
CDR3aa: CASSLTSGEKLREQYF
j_gene: TRBJ2-7
abundance: .
d_gene: TRBD2
v_gene: TRBV28

CDR3nt: TGTGCCAGCAGTCCGAGCCCGGGACAGAGCTACGAGCAGTACTTC
CDR3aa: CASSPSPGQSYEQYF
j_gene: TRBJ2-7
abundance: .
d_gene: TRBD1
v_gene: TRBV7-2

CDR3nt: TGTGCCAGCAGCAAATCGTCCCCACAGGGTAGGAAAGATAATTCACCCCTCCACTTT
CDR3aa: CASSKSSPQGRKDNSPLHF
j_gene: TRBJ1-6
abundance: .
d_gene: .
v_gene: TRBV21-1

CDR3nt: TGTGCCAGCAGTTACTCGAGGGATCAGCCCCAGCATTTT
CDR3aa: CASSYSRDQPQHF
j_gene: TRBJ1-5
abundance: few
d_gene: .
v_gene: TRBV6-5